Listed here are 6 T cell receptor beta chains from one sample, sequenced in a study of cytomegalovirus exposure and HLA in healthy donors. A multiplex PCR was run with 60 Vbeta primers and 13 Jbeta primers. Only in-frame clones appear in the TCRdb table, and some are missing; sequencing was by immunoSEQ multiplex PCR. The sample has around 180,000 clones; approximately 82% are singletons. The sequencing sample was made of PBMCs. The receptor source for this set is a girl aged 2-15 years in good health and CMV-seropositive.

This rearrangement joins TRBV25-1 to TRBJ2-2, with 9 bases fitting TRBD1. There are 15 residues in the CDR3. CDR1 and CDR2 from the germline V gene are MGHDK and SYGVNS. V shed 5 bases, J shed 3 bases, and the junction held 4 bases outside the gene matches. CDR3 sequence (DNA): TGTGCCAGCAGTAACAGGGGGCGCGACACCGGGGAGCTGTTTTTT. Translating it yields CASSNRGRDTGELFF.

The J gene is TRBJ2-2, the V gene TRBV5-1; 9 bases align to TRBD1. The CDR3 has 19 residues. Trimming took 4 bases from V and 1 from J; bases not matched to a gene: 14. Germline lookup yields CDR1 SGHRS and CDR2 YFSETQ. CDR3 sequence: CASSRAGSPGQGNTGELFF. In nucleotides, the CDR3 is TGCGCCAGCAGCCGGGCCGGTTCCCCGGGACAGGGGAACACCGGGGAGCTGTTTTTT.

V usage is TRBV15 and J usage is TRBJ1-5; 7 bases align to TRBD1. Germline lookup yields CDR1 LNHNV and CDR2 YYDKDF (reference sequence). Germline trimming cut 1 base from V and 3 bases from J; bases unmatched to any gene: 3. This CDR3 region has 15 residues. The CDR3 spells CATSRVGTANQPQHF. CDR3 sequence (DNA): TGTGCCACCAGCAGAGTCGGGACAGCCAATCAGCCCCAGCATTTT.

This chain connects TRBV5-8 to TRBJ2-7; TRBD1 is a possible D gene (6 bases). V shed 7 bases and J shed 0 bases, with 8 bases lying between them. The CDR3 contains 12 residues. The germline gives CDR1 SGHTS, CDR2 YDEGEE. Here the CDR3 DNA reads TGTGCCAGCTCGGACAGCTCCTACGAGCAGTACTTC. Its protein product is CASSDSSYEQYF.

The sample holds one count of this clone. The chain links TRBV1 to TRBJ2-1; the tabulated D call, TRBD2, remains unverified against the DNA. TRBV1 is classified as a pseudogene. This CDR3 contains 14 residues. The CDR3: CTSSRKESAGEQFF. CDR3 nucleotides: TGCACCAGCAGCCGGAAGGAGTCCGCCGGGGAGCAGTTCTTC.

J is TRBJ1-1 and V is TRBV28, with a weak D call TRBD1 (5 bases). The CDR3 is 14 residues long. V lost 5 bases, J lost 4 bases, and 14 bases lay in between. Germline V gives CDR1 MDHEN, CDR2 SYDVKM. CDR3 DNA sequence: TGTGCCAGCAGTCCCCCGGGGGAGGCCACTGAAGCTTTCTTT. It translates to CASSPPGEATEAFF.